The rows below give T cell receptor beta chains drawn from one sample of a study of blood T cell repertoires in COVID-19. Profiled with immunoSEQ multiplex PCR; TCRdb holds only in-frame clones, not every one. The sample has around 200,000 clones, roughly 85% seen once. Material for sequencing was peripheral blood. Every receptor here comes from a woman of 80 years or more with acute or convalescent COVID-19. CDR3s include the opening cysteine and the closing phenylalanine or tryptophan. The order of the fields is J gene, V gene, CDR3 protein.

TRBJ2-2	TRBV3-1/TRBV3-2	CASSQESRVTGELFF
TRBJ2-6	TRBV27	CASTPYAGQGGGANVLTF
TRBJ2-5	TRBV27	CASSPREPLTIQYF
TRBJ2-1	TRBV19	CASNPSSYNEQFF
TRBJ2-1	TRBV4-3	CASSQERGGASTYNEQFF
TRBJ2-7	TRBV7-2	CASSLMVGLVHEQYF
TRBJ1-2	TRBV7-9	CASRSRGATGNYGYTF
TRBJ1-2	TRBV30	CAWSAGTGGFVHGYTF
TRBJ2-1	TRBV19	CASSMGRVYNEQFF
TRBJ2-7	TRBV9	CASSVVAAPVYEQYF
TRBJ1-2	TRBV7-9	CASSLVAGQGAPLNYGYTF
TRBJ1-3	TRBV9	CASSGGGTGKPSGNTIYF
TRBJ2-7	TRBV6-2/TRBV6-3	CASSYPLAGGRRYEQYF
TRBJ2-2	TRBV30	CAWTGQITGELFF
TRBJ2-2	TRBV11-3	CASSLEPTGLQKLFPGELFF
TRBJ1-2	TRBV19	CASSITGTQAGYTF
TRBJ1-3	TRBV5-1	CASSDQGSGNTIYF
TRBJ2-1	TRBV6-5	CASKESGRADEQFF
TRBJ1-2	TRBV4-1	CASSQHIGDYGYTF